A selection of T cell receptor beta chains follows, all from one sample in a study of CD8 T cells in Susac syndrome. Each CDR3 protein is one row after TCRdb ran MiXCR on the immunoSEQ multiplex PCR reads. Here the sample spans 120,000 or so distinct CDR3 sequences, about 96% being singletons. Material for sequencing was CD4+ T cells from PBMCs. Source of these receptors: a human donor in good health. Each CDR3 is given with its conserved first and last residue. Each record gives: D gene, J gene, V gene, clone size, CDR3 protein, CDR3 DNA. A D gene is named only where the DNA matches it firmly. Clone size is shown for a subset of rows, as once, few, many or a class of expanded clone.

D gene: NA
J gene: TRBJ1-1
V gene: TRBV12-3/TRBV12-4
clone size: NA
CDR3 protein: CAKRDGAMNTEAFF
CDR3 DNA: TGTGCCAAGAGGGACGGAGCCATGAACACTGAAGCTTTCTTT

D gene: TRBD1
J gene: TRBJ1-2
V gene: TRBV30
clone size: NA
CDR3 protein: CAWSLTGNGYTF
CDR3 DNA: TGTGCCTGGAGCCTGACAGGGAATGGCTACACCTTC

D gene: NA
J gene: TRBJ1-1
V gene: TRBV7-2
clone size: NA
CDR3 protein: CASSVTGTSNTEAFF
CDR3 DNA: TGTGCCAGCAGCGTAACCGGGACTTCGAACACTGAAGCTTTCTTT

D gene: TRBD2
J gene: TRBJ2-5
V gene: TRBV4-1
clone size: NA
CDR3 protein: CASSRGRGDSQETQYF
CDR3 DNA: TGCGCCAGCAGCCGTGGGAGGGGAGACTCCCAAGAGACCCAGTACTTC

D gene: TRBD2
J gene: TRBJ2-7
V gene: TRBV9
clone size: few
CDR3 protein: CASSPRLAGGEQYF
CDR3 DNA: TGTGCCAGCAGCCCCAGACTAGCGGGAGGCGAGCAGTACTTC

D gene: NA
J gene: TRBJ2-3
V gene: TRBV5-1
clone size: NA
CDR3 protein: CASREGADTQYF
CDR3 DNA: TGCGCCAGCAGAGAGGGGGCAGATACGCAGTATTTT

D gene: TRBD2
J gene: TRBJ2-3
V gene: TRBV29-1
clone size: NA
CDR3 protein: CSVVGGTASTDTQYF
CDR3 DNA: TGCAGCGTTGTCGGGGGGACGGCGAGCACAGATACGCAGTATTTT

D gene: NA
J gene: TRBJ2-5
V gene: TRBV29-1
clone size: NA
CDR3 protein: CSPWGLQETQYF
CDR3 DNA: TGCAGCCCATGGGGGTTACAAGAGACCCAGTACTTC

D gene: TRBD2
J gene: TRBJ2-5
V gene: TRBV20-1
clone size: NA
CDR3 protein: CSAFIAGERETQYF
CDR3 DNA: TGCAGTGCTTTTATAGCGGGAGAACGGGAGACCCAGTACTTC

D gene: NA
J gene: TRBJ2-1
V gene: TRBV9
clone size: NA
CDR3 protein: CASSPMGGQYNEQFF
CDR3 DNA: TGTGCCAGCAGCCCTATGGGCGGGCAGTACAATGAGCAGTTCTTC

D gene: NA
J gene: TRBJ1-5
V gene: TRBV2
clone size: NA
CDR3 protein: CASRGNQPQHF
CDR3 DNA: TGTGCCAGCAGGGGCAATCAGCCCCAGCATTTT

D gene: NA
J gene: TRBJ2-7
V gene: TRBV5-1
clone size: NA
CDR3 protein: CASSYDSYEQYF
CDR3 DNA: TGCGCCAGCAGCTACGATAGCTACGAGCAGTACTTC

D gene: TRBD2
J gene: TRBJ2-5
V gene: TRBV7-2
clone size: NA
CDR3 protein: CASSLSLAEETQYF
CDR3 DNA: TGTGCCAGCAGCCTATCACTAGCGGAGGAGACCCAGTACTTC

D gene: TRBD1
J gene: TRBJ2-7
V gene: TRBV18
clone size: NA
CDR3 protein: CASSEDRGPYEQYF
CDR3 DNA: TGTGCCAGCTCAGAGGACAGGGGCCCCTACGAGCAGTACTTC

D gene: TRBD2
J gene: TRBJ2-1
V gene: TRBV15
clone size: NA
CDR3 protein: CATRPIAGGGDEQFF
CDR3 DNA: TGTGCCACTCGGCCCATAGCGGGAGGTGGCGATGAGCAGTTCTTC

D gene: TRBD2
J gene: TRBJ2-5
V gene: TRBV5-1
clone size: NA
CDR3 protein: CASSLARGLAGETQYF
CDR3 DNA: TGCGCCAGCAGCTTGGCCAGGGGACTAGCGGGAGAGACCCAGTACTTC

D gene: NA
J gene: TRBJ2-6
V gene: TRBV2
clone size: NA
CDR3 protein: CASSERGGSGANVLTF
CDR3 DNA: TGTGCCAGCAGTGAACGTGGGGGTTCTGGGGCCAACGTCCTGACTTTC

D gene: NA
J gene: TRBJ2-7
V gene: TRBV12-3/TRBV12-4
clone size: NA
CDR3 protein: CASSLAFYSYEQYF
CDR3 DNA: TGTGCCAGCAGTTTGGCTTTCTACTCCTACGAGCAGTACTTC

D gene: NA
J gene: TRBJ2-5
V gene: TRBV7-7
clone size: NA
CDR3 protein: CASSLRQGRQETQYF
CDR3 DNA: TGTGCCAGCAGCTTAAGGCAGGGAAGGCAAGAGACCCAGTACTTC

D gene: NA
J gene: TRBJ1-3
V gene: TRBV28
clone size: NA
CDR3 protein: CASSGTHEAGNTIYF
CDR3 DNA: TGTGCCAGCAGTGGAACGCACGAGGCTGGAAACACCATATATTTT

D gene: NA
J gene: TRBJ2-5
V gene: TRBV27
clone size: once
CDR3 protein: CASSDGRPGEETQYF
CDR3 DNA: TGTGCCAGCAGTGACGGGCGTCCTGGCGAAGAGACCCAGTACTTC

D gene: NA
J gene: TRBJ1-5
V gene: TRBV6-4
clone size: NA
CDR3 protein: CASSRQVGNQPQHF
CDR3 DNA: TGTGCCAGCAGTCGGCAGGTGGGCAATCAGCCCCAGCATTTT

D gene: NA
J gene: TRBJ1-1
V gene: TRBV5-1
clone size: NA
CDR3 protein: CASSFSGMGNTEAFF
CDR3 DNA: TGCGCCAGCAGCTTTTCCGGGATGGGGAACACTGAAGCTTTCTTT

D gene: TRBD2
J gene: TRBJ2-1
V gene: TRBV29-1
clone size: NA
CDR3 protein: CSVRFTSGSSYNEQFF
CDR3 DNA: TGCAGCGTCCGCTTTACTAGCGGGAGCTCCTACAATGAGCAGTTCTTC